Here is one TCR beta chain with its context. Its specificity is not known. The data belong to a study of T-cell reconstitution after alpha-beta-depleted transplantation in children. Study conclusions and caveats: Some patients' high day-60 TCRbeta diversity was traced to surviving recipient T cells and thymic progenitors. T cells produced anew were the main source of T-cell counts and diversity one year after transplant. As was reported, about two months after transplant, alpha-beta T cells came from several hundred expanded graft clones.

TCRbeta library preparation incorporated unique molecular identifiers. TCRdb redid the calling of the PCR reads with MiXCR, one entry per CDR3 protein. The profile covers about 1,000,000 distinct CDR3 sequences, with about 29% appearing a single time and about 28% taken by the ten largest. V was pared by 6 bases and J by 0 bases, with 15 bases between. The germline CDR1 and CDR2 sequences are MNHNS and SASEGT. This CDR3 has 16 amino acids. This chain links TRBV6-1 with TRBJ1-3, with D possibly matching TRBD1 (6 bases). Sequencing was performed on PBMCs, mostly from graft donor cells, taken 360 days after TCRalphabeta/CD19-depleted stem cell transplant. This clonotype originated in a boy in the first two years of life who had a stem cell transplant for SCID, so the T cells may come from the graft donor. The chain's CDR3 is CASSPGTLVSGNTIYF. CDR3 sequence (DNA): TGTGCCAGCAGCCCCGGGACACTTGTCTCTGGAAACACCATATATTTT.